Listed below are T cell receptor beta chains from one sample, sequenced in a study of cytomegalovirus exposure and HLA in healthy donors. Generated by immunoSEQ multiplex PCR, the TCRdb table keeps only in-frame clones and is missing some. This table holds 150,000 or so clones, approximately 80% found once. Sequenced: PBMCs. These receptors were collected from a woman between 40 and 55 years old in good health and CMV-seronegative. Both conserved end residues are part of each CDR3. Each record gives: CDR3 length, V gene, clone size, J gene, CDR3 protein. Clone size is not always given. Where it is, it says once, few, many or a class for expanded clones.

CDR3 length: 14; V gene: TRBV9; clone size: NA; J gene: TRBJ1-3; CDR3 protein: CASSESSLGNTIYF
CDR3 length: 17; V gene: TRBV19; clone size: NA; J gene: TRBJ1-5; CDR3 protein: CASSIDSRPYSNQPQHF
CDR3 length: 14; V gene: TRBV28; clone size: NA; J gene: TRBJ2-5; CDR3 protein: CASSPSGRRETQYF
CDR3 length: 17; V gene: TRBV5-6; clone size: NA; J gene: TRBJ1-4; CDR3 protein: CASSLSYIYGATAALFF
CDR3 length: 19; V gene: TRBV5-8; clone size: NA; J gene: TRBJ1-3; CDR3 protein: CASSGTTGSTKLSGNTIYF
CDR3 length: 14; V gene: TRBV21-1; clone size: NA; J gene: TRBJ2-5; CDR3 protein: CASSISGGRETQYF
CDR3 length: 17; V gene: TRBV10-1; clone size: NA; J gene: TRBJ2-3; CDR3 protein: CASSEAVGRGGTDTQYF
CDR3 length: 15; V gene: TRBV7-9; clone size: NA; J gene: TRBJ1-1; CDR3 protein: CASSATTGIRTEAFF
CDR3 length: 14; V gene: TRBV19; clone size: NA; J gene: TRBJ2-7; CDR3 protein: CASSFSGGNYEQYF
CDR3 length: 13; V gene: TRBV28; clone size: few; J gene: TRBJ1-3; CDR3 protein: CASSTGGGNTIYF
CDR3 length: 17; V gene: TRBV7-9; clone size: NA; J gene: TRBJ2-1; CDR3 protein: CASSSPSGRGGYNEQFF
CDR3 length: 15; V gene: TRBV6-6; clone size: NA; J gene: TRBJ2-2; CDR3 protein: CTSSPGRANTGELFF
CDR3 length: 15; V gene: TRBV30; clone size: NA; J gene: TRBJ1-2; CDR3 protein: CAWSRKLRAAYGYTF
CDR3 length: 15; V gene: TRBV28; clone size: NA; J gene: TRBJ2-7; CDR3 protein: CASRLGLAGSYEQYF
CDR3 length: 15; V gene: TRBV21-1; clone size: NA; J gene: TRBJ1-1; CDR3 protein: CASSKGRDRGTEAFF
CDR3 length: 15; V gene: TRBV7-3; clone size: NA; J gene: TRBJ1-1; CDR3 protein: CASSPLGPRNTEAFF
CDR3 length: 13; V gene: TRBV7-2; clone size: few; J gene: TRBJ2-3; CDR3 protein: CASSRSRADTQYF
CDR3 length: 15; V gene: TRBV4-2; clone size: NA; J gene: TRBJ2-7; CDR3 protein: CASSQDGTSSYEQYF
CDR3 length: 15; V gene: TRBV4-2; clone size: NA; J gene: TRBJ1-2; CDR3 protein: CASSAAGTGVYGYTF
CDR3 length: 16; V gene: TRBV6-6; clone size: NA; J gene: TRBJ1-3; CDR3 protein: CASSRPTGTAGVTIYF
CDR3 length: 12; V gene: TRBV5-1; clone size: NA; J gene: TRBJ1-2; CDR3 protein: CASSPGQYGYTF
CDR3 length: 15; V gene: TRBV5-1; clone size: NA; J gene: TRBJ2-3; CDR3 protein: CASSLELAGPDTQYF
CDR3 length: 15; V gene: TRBV9; clone size: NA; J gene: TRBJ2-7; CDR3 protein: CASSVSGTALEEQYF
CDR3 length: 14; V gene: TRBV10-3; clone size: NA; J gene: TRBJ1-1; CDR3 protein: CASTQGEENTEAFF
CDR3 length: 15; V gene: TRBV7-9; clone size: NA; J gene: TRBJ2-1; CDR3 protein: CASSPDRVMEDEQFF
CDR3 length: 13; V gene: TRBV4-3; clone size: once; J gene: TRBJ2-7; CDR3 protein: CASSQVLGRGQYF
CDR3 length: 13; V gene: TRBV11-1; clone size: few; J gene: TRBJ2-1; CDR3 protein: CASSLRGSRWKFF